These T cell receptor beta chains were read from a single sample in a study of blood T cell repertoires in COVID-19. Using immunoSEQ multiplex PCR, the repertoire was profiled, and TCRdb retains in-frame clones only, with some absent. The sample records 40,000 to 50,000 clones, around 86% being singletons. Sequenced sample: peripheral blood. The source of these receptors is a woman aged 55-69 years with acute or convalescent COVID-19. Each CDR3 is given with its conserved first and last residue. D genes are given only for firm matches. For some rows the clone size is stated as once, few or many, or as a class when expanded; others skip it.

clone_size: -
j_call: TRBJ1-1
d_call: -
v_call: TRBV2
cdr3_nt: TGTGCCAGAAGGACGACAGCCCCGAACACTGAAGCTTTCTTT
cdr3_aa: CARRTTAPNTEAFF

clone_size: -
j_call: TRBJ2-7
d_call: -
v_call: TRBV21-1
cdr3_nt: -
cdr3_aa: CASSKIVGQGSDEQYF

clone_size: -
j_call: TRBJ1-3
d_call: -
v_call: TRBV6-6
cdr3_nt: TGTGCCAGCCGGACTGACGGGAACACCATATATTTT
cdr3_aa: CASRTDGNTIYF

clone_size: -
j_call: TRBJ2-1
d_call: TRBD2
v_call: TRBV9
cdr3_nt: TGTGCCAGCAGCGCGCCGGGACTAGCGGAGAATGAGCAGTTCTTC
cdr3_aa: CASSAPGLAENEQFF

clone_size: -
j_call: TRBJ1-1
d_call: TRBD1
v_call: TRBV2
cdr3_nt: TGTGCCAGCATGGGACAGGGAAGTACTGAAGCTTTCTTT
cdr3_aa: CASMGQGSTEAFF

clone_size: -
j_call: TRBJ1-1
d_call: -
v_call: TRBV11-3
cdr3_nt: TGTGCCAGCAGCTTAGGTCCAGGTGCAAACACTGAAGCTTTCTTT
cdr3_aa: CASSLGPGANTEAFF

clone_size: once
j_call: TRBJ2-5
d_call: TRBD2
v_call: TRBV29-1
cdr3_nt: TGCAGCGTTGGACTAGCGGGGGGTCAAGAGACCCAGTACTTC
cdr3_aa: CSVGLAGGQETQYF

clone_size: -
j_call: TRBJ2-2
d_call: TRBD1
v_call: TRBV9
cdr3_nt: TGTGCCAGCAGCGTAGGCGGACAGGGGGCCTCCACCGGGGAGCTGTTTTTT
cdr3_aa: CASSVGGQGASTGELFF

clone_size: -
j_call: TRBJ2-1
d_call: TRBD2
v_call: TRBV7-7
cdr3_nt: TGTGCCAGCAGCCGATTACCACTAGCGGGAGACTACAATGAGCAGTTCTTC
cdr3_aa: CASSRLPLAGDYNEQFF

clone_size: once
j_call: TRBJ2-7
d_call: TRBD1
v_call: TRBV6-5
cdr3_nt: TGTGCCAGCAGTTGGGGGACAGGGGACTACGAGCAGTACTTC
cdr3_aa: CASSWGTGDYEQYF

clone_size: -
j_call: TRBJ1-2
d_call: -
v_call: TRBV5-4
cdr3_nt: TGTGCCAGCAGCCCCAACCGGGGTGATGGCTACACCTTC
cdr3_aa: CASSPNRGDGYTF

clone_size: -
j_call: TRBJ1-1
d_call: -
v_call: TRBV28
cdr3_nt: TGTGCCAGTCACGCCGGGGTGGCACGCGCTGAAGCTTTCTTT
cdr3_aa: CASHAGVARAEAFF

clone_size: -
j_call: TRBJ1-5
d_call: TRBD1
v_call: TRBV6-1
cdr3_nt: TGTGCCAGCAGTGATGAAATCCCCGGGACAGGCATAGGTCAGCCCCAGCATTTT
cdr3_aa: CASSDEIPGTGIGQPQHF

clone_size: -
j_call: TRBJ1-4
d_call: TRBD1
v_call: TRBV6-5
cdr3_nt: TGTGCCAGCGGAAGGGGGCCGGGAACTAATGAAAAACTGTTTTTT
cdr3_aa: CASGRGPGTNEKLFF

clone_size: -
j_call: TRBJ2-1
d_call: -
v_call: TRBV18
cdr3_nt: TGTGCCAGCTCACCACACCCCCCGAACAGGGTCCACAATGAGCAGTTCTTC
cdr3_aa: CASSPHPPNRVHNEQFF

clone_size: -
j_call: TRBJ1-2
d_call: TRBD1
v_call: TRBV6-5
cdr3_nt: TGTGCCAGCAGCCTTGGACAGGGGGAGAACTATGGCTACACCTTC
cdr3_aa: CASSLGQGENYGYTF

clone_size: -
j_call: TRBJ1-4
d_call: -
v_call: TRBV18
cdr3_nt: TGTGCCAGCTCACCAATGAGTCGGGAAAAACTGTTTTTT
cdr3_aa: CASSPMSREKLFF

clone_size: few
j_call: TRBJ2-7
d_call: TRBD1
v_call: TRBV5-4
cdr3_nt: TGTGCCAGCAGTATGACAGGGGAGTCCTACGAGCAGTACTTC
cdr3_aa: CASSMTGESYEQYF

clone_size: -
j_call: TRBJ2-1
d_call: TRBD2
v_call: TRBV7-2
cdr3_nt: TGTGCCAGCAGGCCGATCGGGACTAGCGGGGGCGAGCAGTTCTTC
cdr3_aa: CASRPIGTSGGEQFF

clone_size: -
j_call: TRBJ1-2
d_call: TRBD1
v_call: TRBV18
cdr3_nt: TGTGCCAGCTCGGCGATCGACAGGGGTTCTAACTATGGCTACACCTTC
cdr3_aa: CASSAIDRGSNYGYTF

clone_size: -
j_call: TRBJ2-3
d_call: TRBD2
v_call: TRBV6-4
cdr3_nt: TGTGCCAGCAGTGATACGGCTAGCGGGGGCCGACTCACAGATACGCAGTATTTT
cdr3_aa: CASSDTASGGRLTDTQYF

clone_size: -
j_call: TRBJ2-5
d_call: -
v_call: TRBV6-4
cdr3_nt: TGTGCCCCAGCAGGGGAGACCCAGTACTTC
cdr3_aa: CAPAGETQYF

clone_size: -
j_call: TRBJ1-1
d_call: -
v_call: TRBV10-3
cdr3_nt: TGTGCCATCAGTGGGGCAGGATCTGAAGCTTTCTTT
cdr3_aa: CAISGAGSEAFF

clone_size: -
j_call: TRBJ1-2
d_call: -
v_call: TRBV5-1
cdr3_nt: TGCGCCAGCAGCTTGGCACAGAGCTATGGCTACACCTTC
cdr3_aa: CASSLAQSYGYTF

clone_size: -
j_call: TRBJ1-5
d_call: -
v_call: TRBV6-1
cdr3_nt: TGTGCCAGCAGTGAAGCTAGGGGTATCACTCAGCCCCAGCATTTT
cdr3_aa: CASSEARGITQPQHF

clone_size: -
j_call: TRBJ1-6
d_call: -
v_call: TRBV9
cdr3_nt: TGTGCCAGCAGCGTAGGGTACAGCTATAATTCACCCCTCCACTTT
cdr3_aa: CASSVGYSYNSPLHF

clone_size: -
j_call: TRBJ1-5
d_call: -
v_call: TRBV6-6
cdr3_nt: TGTGCCAGCAGTCAAAGAGAGAGCAATCAGCCCCAGCATTTT
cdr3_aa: CASSQRESNQPQHF

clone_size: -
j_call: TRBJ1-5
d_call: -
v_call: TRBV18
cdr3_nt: TGTGCCAGCTCACCGGCGACACTTGTGCCCCAGCATTTT
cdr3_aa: CASSPATLVPQHF

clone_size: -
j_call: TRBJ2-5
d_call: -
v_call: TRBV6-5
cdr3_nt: TGTGCCAGCAGTTCATGGACAGCAGAGGGCCAAGAGACCCAGTACTTC
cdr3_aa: CASSSWTAEGQETQYF

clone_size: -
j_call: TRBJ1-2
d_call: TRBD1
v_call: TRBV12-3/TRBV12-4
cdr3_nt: TGTGCCAGCAGTGACAGGGGTTTAGGCTACACCTTC
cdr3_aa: CASSDRGLGYTF

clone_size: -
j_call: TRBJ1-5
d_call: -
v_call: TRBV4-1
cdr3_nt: TGCGCCAGCAGCCAAGATGAAGGGGATAATCAGCCCCAGCATTTT
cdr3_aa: CASSQDEGDNQPQHF

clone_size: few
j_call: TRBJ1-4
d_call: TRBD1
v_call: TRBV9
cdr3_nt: TGTGCCAGCAGCGTAGCTACCGGGGGGACAGGAGAAAAACTGTTTTTT
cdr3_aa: CASSVATGGTGEKLFF

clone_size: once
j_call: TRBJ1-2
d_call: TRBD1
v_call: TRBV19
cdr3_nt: TGTGCCAGTAGAGACACCGGGACAGGATACTATGGCTACACCTTC
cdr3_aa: CASRDTGTGYYGYTF

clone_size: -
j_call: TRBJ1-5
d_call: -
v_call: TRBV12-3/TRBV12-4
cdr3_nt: TGTGCCAGCAGTTTCAGGAGGAAGCCCCAGCATTTT
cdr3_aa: CASSFRRKPQHF

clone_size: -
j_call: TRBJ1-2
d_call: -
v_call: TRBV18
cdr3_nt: TGTGCCAGCTCACCAACAAAAACTAACTATGGCTACACCTTC
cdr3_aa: CASSPTKTNYGYTF

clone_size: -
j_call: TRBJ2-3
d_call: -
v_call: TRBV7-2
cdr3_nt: TGTGCCAGCAGCTTTATTTTCGGGACTAGCACAGATACGCAGTATTTT
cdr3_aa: CASSFIFGTSTDTQYF

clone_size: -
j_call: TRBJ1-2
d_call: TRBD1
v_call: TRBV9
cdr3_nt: TGTGCCAGCAGCGCCTCGGGACAGGGGTGGGCCGACGGTGGCTACACCTTC
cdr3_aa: CASSASGQGWADGGYTF

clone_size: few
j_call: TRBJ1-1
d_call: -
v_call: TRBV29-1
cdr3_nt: TGCAGCGTTGAAGATCTTCGAACAGGAAGCCACTTT
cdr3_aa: CSVEDLRTGSHF

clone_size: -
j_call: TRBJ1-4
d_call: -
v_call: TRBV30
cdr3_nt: TGTGCCTGGAGTGTATCAGGGATATCTAATGAAAAACTGTTTTTT
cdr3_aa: CAWSVSGISNEKLFF

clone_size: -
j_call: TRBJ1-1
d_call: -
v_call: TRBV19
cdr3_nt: TGTGCCAGTAGCCGTACTTACAGGGAAAATGAAGCTTTCTTT
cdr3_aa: CASSRTYRENEAFF

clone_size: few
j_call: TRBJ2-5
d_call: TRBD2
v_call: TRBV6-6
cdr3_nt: TGTGCCAGCAGTTACTCCGGACTAGCGGAAGAGACCCAGTACTTC
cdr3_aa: CASSYSGLAEETQYF

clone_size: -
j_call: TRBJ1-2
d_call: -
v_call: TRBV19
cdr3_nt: TGTGCCAGTAGTGATCCGGGTCACTATGGCTACACCTTC
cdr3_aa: CASSDPGHYGYTF

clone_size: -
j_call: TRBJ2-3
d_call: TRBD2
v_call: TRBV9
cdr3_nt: TGTGCCAGCAGCGTAGCGGGCGGGGGAACCACAGATACGCAGTATTTT
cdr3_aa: CASSVAGGGTTDTQYF

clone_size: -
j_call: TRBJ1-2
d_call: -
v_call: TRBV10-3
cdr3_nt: TGTGCCATCAGTGGGGGAGAAATCTATGGCTACACCTTC
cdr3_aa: CAISGGEIYGYTF

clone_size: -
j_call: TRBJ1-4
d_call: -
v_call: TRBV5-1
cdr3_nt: TGCGCCAGCAGCCCTGGCCCCGGGGTGGGTAATGAAAAACTGTTTTTT
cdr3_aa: CASSPGPGVGNEKLFF

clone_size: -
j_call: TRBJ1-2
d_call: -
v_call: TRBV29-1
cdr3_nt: TGCAGCGCTGGCCCCCGTGGCGGCTACACCTTC
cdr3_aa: CSAGPRGGYTF

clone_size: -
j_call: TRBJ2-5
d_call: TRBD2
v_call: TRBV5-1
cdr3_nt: TGCGCCAGCAGCTTGGGAGTAGCGGGGGGCCAAGAGACCCAGTACTTC
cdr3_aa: CASSLGVAGGQETQYF

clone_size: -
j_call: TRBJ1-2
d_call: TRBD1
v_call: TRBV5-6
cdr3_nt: TGTGCCAGCAGCTTACCACCGGGACAGGCTAACTATGGCTACACCTTC
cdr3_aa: CASSLPPGQANYGYTF

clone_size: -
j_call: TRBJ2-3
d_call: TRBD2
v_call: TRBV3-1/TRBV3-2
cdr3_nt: TGTGCCAGCAGCCCGACTAGCGGAAGCACAGATACGCAGTATTTT
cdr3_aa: CASSPTSGSTDTQYF

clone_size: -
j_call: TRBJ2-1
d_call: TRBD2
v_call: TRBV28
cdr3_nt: TGTGCCAGCAGCCTATCCGGGACTAGAGGCAATGAGCAGTTCTTC
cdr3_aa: CASSLSGTRGNEQFF

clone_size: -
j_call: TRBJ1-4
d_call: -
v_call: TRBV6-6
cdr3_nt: TGTGCCAGCAGATCGGGGGGAACTAATGAAAAACTGTTTTTT
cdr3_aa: CASRSGGTNEKLFF

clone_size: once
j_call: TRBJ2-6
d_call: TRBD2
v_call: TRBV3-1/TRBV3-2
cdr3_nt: TGTGCCAGCAGCCAAGGTCTGGCGGGAGCTGGGGCCAACGTCCTGACTTTC
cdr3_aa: CASSQGLAGAGANVLTF

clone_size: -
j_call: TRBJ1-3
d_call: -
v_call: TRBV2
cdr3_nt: TGTGCCAGCAGTGAAGGGCGGGGCATCTCTGGAAACACCATATATTTT
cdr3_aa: CASSEGRGISGNTIYF